This T cell receptor beta chain was captured by sequencing in a study of OX40 agonist ivuxolimab in advanced cancers. Describing the broader study: Ivuxolimab was an agonistic, fully human IgG2 monoclonal antibody directed against OX40 (CD134), a costimulatory receptor. Prior anti-PD-1, anti-PD-L1 or anti-CTLA-4 therapy was permitted, and checkpoint inhibitors had been received by roughly 42% of dose-escalation patients. The paper describes the monotherapy dose-escalation part (N ≈ 49 patients) of the phase I trial of ivuxolimab. In the dose-escalation cohort, roughly four fifths of patients were male, and the mean age was around 60 years, with a range of about 23 to 85. Intravenous ivuxolimab was administered to patients every 2 weeks at six dose levels: 0.01, 0.1, 0.3, 1.5, 3 and 10 mg/kg. Of the roughly 53 patients in dose escalation, 19 had hepatocellular carcinoma, around 15 had melanoma, 9 had renal cell carcinoma and 9 had head and neck cancer. Partial responses occurred in three dose-escalation patients, of whom one had hepatocellular carcinoma and two had cutaneous melanoma. Peripheral TCRbeta sequencing aimed to test whether ivuxolimab altered TCR sequence diversity and caused clonal T-cell expansion.

Genomic DNA was extracted from sorted cells for sequencing of the TCRbeta CDR3 region. TCRbeta CDR3 regions were sequenced using the immunoSEQ Assay. TCRdb provides this immuneACCESS table in a form limited to in-frame rearrangements. Some clones are lacking; in checked studies, under half of them reflect an unresolved V gene, and why the rest are absent is not known. The sample records about 33,000 clones, 88% of which are singletons. In total, the top ten clones hold approximately 4.1% of the sample. Inclusive of the bounding cysteine and phenylalanine, the CDR3 is 16 residues long. The only DNA kept is the CDR3, 48 bases in frame from the first base. The junction shows trimming of 6 bases on V and 4 bases on J, plus 22 bases between the germline ends. Looking up the germline V gene (reference sequence) yields CDR1 SGHKS and CDR2 YYEKEE. Overall results and qualifications from the work: After ivuxolimab, more expanded clones were found on average in CD8+ T cells than in CD4+ T cells. The antigen specificity of the clonally expanded peripheral T cells was not determined. At doses from 0.1 to 3.0 mg/kg, clonal expansion was seen in both CD4+ and CD8+ blood T cells between baseline and week 6. Low levels of normalized T-cell clonal expansion were also seen in some patients who did not respond. Partial responders in the 0.1-3.0 mg/kg groups had among the lowest normalized peripheral clonal expansion, especially among CD8+ T cells.

Patients with autoimmune disease history or receiving systemic immunosuppression were excluded from the trial. Peripheral blood for TCR sequencing was drawn from every dose cohort at baseline, at cycle 4 day 1 and at cycle 7 day 1. The samples were drawn from a first-in-human, open-label, multicenter phase I dose-escalation trial of ivuxolimab. The trial enrolled adults with locally advanced or metastatic head and neck squamous cell, hepatocellular, melanoma or renal cell carcinoma. Before TCR sequencing, CD4+ T cells and CD8+ T cells from peripheral blood were sorted into separate populations. Remarks on this clone: Its antigen is unknown. No per-base quality is available; no much larger clone lies one base away.

The source was CD4+ or CD8+ T cells sorted from blood, collected in a trial of the OX40 agonist ivuxolimab. The receptor chain draws on TRBV5-5 and TRBJ2-5; TRBD2 could be the D gene, as 6 bases match. The sequence was collected from an adult with an advanced solid tumor such as melanoma, head and neck, liver or kidney cancer. The sequenced DNA: TGTGCCAGCACCGTAGGTAGTGATCGGGAGCGAGAGACCCAGTACTTC. Translated, this gives CASTVGSDRERETQYF.